This TCR beta chain was captured by sequencing in a study of cytotoxic CD8 clonotypes in ibrutinib-treated CLL. Looking at the study overall: Investigators collected response samples after a median around 12 months of treatment, range 6 to 36.

The CDR3 sequence is 16 residues long. After removal of 2 bases from V and 8 bases from J, the junction contained 9 bases not matched to a gene. CDR1 and CDR2 (germline): MNHEY, SVGAGI. This clone turned up a few times. Target depth was 1 in 200,000 to 1 in 1 million T cells, about 10x per clonotype. Libraries were prepared by immunoSEQ multiplex PCR; TCRdb keeps only in-frame clonotypes and omits some of them. The sample yields 250,000 or so clones, 60% to 75% seen once. The chain carries TRBV6-5 and TRBJ2-2, with 9 bases that match TRBD2. The source was PBMCs, collected after 24 months of ibrutinib treatment. The source is a human donor with chronic lymphocytic leukemia. In nucleotides, the CDR3 is TGTGCCAGCAGTTACGAGGCGGGAGGGGTAAATGGGGAGCTGTTTTTT. Encoded protein: CASSYEAGGVNGELFF.